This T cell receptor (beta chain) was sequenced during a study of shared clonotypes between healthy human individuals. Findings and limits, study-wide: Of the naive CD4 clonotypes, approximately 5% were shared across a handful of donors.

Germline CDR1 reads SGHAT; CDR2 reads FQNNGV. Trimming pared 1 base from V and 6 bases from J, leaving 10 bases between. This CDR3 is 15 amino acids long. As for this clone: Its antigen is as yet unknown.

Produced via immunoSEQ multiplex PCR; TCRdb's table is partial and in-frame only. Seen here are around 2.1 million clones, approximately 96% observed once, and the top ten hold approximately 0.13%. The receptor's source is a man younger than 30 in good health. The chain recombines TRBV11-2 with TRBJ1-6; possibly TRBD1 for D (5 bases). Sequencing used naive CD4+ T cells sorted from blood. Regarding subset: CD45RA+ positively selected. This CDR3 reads CASSLGDGLNSPLHF. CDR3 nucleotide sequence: TGTGCCAGCAGCTTAGGGGACGGACTTAATTCACCCCTCCACTTT.